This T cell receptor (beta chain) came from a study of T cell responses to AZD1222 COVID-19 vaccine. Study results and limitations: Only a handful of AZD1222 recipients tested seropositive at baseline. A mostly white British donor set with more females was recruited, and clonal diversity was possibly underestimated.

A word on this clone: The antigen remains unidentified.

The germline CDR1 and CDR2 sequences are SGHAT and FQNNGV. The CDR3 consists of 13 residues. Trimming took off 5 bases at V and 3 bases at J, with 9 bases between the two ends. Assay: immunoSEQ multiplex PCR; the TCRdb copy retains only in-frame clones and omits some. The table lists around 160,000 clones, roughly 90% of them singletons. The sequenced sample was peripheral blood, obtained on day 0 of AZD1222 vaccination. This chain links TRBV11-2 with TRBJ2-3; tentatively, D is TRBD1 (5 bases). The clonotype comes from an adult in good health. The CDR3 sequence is CASSVHRTDTQYF. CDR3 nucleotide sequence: TGTGCCAGCAGCGTTCACAGGACAGATACGCAGTATTTT. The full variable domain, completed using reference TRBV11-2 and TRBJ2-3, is EAGVAQSPRYKIIEKRQSVAFWCNPISGHATLYWYQQILGQGPKLLIQFQNNGVVDDSQLPKDRFSAERLKGVDSTLKIQPAKLEDSAVYLCASSVHRTDTQYFGPGTRLTVL.